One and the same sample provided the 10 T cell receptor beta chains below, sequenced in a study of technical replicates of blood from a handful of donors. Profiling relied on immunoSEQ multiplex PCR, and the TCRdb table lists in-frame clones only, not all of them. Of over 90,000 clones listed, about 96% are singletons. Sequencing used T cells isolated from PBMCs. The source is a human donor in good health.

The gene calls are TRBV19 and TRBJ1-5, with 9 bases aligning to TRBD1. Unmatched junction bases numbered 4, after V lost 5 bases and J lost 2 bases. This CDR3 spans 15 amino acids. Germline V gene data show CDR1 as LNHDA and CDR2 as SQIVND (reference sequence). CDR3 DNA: TGTGCCAGTAGTCTACAGGGGGCGCGCAATCAGCCCCAGCATTTT. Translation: CASSLQGARNQPQHF.

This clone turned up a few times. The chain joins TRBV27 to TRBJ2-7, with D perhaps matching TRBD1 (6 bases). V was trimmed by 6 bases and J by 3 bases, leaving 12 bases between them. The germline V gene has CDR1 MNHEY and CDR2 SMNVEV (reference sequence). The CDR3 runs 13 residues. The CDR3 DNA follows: TGTGCCAGCAGCGGAGGACAGAGCTACGAGCAGTACTTC. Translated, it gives CASSGGQSYEQYF.

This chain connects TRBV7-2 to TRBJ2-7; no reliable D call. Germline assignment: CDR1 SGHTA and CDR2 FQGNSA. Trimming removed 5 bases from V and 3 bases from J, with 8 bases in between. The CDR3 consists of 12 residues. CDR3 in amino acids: CASSRDIYEQYF. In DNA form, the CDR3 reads TGTGCCAGCAGCCGAGACATCTACGAGCAGTACTTC.

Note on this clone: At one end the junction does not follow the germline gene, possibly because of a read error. The DNA for the CDR3 is TGTGCCAGCAGCTTAACCGGGGGGACAGGAGTGTTCTTC. Its protein is CASSLTGGTGVFF. The genes are TRBV7-3 and TRBJ2-7; possibly TRBD1 for D (8 bases). CDR3 size: 13 residues. Germline V gene data show CDR1 as SGHTA and CDR2 as FQGTGA.

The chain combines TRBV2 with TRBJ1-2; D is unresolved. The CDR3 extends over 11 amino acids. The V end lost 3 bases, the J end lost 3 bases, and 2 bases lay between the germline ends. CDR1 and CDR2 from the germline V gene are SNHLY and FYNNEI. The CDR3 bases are TGTGCCAGCAGTGACGACTATGGCTACACCTTC. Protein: CASSDDYGYTF.

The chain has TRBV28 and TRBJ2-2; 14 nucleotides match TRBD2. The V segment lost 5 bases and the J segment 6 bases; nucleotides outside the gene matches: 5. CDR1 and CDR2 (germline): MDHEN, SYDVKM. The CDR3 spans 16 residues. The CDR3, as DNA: TGTGCCAGCAGTCATGGGACTAGCGGGAGTGCCGGGGAGCTGTTTTTT. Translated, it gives CASSHGTSGSAGELFF.

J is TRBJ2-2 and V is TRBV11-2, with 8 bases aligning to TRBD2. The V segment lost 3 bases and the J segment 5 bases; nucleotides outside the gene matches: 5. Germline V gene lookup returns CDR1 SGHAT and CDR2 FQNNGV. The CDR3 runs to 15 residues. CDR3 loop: CASSFGTGGTGELFF. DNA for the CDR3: TGTGCCAGCAGCTTCGGGACGGGAGGGACCGGGGAGCTGTTTTTT. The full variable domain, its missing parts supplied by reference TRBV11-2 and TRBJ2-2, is EAGVAQSPRYKIIEKRQSVAFWCNPISGHATLYWYQQILGQGPKLLIQFQNNGVVDDSQLPKDRFSAERLKGVDSTLKIQPAKLEDSAVYLCASSFGTGGTGELFFGEGSRLTVL.

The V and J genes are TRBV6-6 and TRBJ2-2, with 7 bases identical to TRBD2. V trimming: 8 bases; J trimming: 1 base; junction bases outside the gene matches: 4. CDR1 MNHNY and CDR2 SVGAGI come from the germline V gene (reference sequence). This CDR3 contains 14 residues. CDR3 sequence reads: CASRGRENTGELFF. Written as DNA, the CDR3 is TGTGCCAGCCGGGGGAGGGAGAACACCGGGGAGCTGTTTTTT.

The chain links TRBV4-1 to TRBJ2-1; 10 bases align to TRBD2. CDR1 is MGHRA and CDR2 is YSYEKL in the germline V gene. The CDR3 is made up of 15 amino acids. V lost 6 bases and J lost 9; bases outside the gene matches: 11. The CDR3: CASRRGLAGVVEQFF. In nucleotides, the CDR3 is TGCGCCAGCAGAAGGGGGCTAGCGGGAGTGGTTGAGCAGTTCTTC.

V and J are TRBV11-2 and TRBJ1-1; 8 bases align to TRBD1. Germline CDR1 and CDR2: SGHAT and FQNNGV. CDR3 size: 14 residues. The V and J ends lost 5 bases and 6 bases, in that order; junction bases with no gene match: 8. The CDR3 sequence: CASSPDRVSPEAFF. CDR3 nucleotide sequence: TGTGCCAGCAGCCCGGACAGGGTTTCCCCTGAAGCTTTCTTT.